This record covers a single TCR beta chain. The antigen is unknown. This sequence may be a read error, since a much larger clone differs from it by one base. The data were taken from a study of T cells after yellow fever vaccination. Study-level findings and limits: Highly abundant clonotypes carried over from the bulk population could end up in FACS-sorted repertoires as contaminants. Most clones from primary vaccination resurfaced after the booster (around 97% CD4, approximately 87% CD8). The secondary response showed a weaker magnitude and a faster peak, day 5 versus 15.

The V end lost 5 bases, the J end lost 3 bases, and 15 bases lay between the germline ends. Germline CDR1 reads SGHRS; CDR2 reads YFSETQ. CDR3 length: 14 residues. 5'RACE template switching added a universal primer site and UMIs to TCR cDNA. From the 5' RACE reads, TCRdb called clonotypes with MiXCR, one entry per CDR3 protein. Of approximately 330,000 distinct CDR3 sequences listed, roughly 4.3% are singletons. The source material was PBMCs, sampled 5 days after the yellow fever booster vaccination. This receptor was obtained from a young man who received the YFV17D yellow fever vaccine. The chain employs TRBV5-1 and TRBJ2-7; a weak D match, TRBD2 (6 bases). The CDR3: CASRSTTGVYEQYF. The DNA of the CDR3 is TGCGCCAGCAGATCCACTACGGGGGTCTACGAGCAGTACTTC.